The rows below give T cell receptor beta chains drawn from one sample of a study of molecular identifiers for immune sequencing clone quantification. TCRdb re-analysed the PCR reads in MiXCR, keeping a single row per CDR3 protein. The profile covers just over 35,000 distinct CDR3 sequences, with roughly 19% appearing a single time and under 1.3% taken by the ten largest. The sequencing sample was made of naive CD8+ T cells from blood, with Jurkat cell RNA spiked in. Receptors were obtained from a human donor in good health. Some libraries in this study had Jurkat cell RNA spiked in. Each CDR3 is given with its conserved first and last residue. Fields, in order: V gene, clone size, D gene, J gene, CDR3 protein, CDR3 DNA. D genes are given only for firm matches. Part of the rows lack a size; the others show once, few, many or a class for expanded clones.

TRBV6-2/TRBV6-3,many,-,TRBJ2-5,CASSQITGSSVTQYF,TGTGCCAGCAGTCAAATAACAGGGTCCTCCGTTACCCAGTACTTC
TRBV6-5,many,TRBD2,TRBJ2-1,CASSYWGPGGNEQFF,TGTGCCAGCAGTTACTGGGGCCCGGGAGGCAATGAGCAGTTCTTC
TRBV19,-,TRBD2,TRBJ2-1,CASSVIRDYYNEQFF,TGTGCCAGTAGTGTGATCCGGGACTACTACAATGAGCAGTTCTTC
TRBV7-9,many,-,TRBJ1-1,CASSLVGRKNTEAFF,TGTGCCAGCAGCTTAGTAGGGCGGAAGAACACTGAAGCTTTCTTT
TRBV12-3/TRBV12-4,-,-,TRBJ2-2,CASMVVNTGELFF,TGTGCCAGCATGGTTGTCAACACCGGGGAGCTGTTTTTT
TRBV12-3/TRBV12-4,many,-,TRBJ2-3,CASSLVSSTDTQYF,TGTGCCAGCAGTTTAGTTTCGAGCACAGATACGCAGTATTTT
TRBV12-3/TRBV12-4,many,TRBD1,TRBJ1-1,CASSPSWDRLNTEAFF,TGTGCCAGCAGTCCCTCCTGGGACAGATTGAACACTGAAGCTTTCTTT
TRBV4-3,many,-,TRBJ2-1,CASSQDGGAEEQFF,TGCGCCAGCAGCCAAGACGGGGGAGCCGAGGAGCAGTTCTTC
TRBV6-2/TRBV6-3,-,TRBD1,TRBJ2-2,CASSPTGAIGELFF,TGTGCCAGCAGCCCGACAGGGGCTATCGGGGAGCTGTTTTTT
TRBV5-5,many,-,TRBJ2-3,CASSLVEISTDTQYF,TGTGCCAGCAGCTTGGTGGAGATTAGCACAGATACGCAGTATTTT
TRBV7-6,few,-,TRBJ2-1,CASSLGGLEQFF,TGTGCCAGCAGCTTAGGGGGGCTTGAGCAGTTCTTC
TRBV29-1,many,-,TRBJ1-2,CSVKSLWEADGYTF,TGCAGCGTTAAAAGTCTGTGGGAGGCCGATGGCTACACCTTC
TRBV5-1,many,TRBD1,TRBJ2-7,CASSFDPGQPYEQYF,TGCGCCAGCAGCTTTGACCCGGGACAGCCCTACGAGCAGTACTTC
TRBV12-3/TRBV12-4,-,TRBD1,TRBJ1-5,CASTLGQGNQPQHF,TGTGCCAGCACCTTAGGACAGGGCAATCAGCCCCAGCATTTT
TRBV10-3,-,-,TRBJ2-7,CAISESEQGTTNYEQYF,TGTGCCATCAGTGAGTCAGAACAGGGGACTACTAACTACGAGCAGTACTTC
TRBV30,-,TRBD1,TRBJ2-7,CAWSVRQGADEQYF,TGTGCCTGGAGTGTCAGACAGGGGGCAGACGAGCAGTACTTC
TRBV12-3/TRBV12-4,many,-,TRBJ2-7,CASSPGRGYEQYF,TGTGCCAGCAGTCCCGGACGGGGATACGAGCAGTACTTC
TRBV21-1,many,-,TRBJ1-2,CASSKARTPNYGYTF,TGTGCCAGCAGCAAAGCGCGGACACCCAACTATGGCTACACCTTC
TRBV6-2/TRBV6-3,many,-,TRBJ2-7,CASSYYGGGTYEQYF,TGTGCCAGCAGTTACTACGGTGGGGGTACCTACGAGCAGTACTTC
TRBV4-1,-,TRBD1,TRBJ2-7,CASSQGQGWEQYF,TGCGCCAGCAGCCAAGGACAGGGCTGGGAGCAGTACTTC
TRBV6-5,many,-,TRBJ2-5,CASSYGPTLPETQYF,TGTGCCAGCAGTTACGGCCCTACCTTACCAGAGACCCAGTACTTC
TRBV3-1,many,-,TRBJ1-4,CASSQGLGRRSEKLFF,TGTGCCAGCAGCCAAGGCCTGGGCCGCCGATCTGAAAAACTGTTTTTT
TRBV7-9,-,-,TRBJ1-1,CASSLALGHKNTEAFF,TGTGCCAGCAGCTTAGCCCTAGGACACAAGAACACTGAAGCTTTCTTT
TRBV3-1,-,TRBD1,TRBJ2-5,CASSQVGTGLQETQYF,TGTGCCAGCAGCCAAGTAGGGACAGGGTTACAAGAGACCCAGTACTTC
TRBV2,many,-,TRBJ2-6,CASSAGWSGANVLTF,TGTGCCAGCAGTGCGGGGTGGTCTGGGGCCAACGTCCTGACTTTC
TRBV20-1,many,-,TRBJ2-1,CSARDRGKGYNEQFF,TGCAGTGCTAGAGATCGGGGAAAGGGTTACAATGAGCAGTTCTTC
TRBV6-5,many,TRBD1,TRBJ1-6,CASSPTGQANSPLHF,TGTGCCAGCAGTCCGACGGGACAGGCTAATTCACCCCTCCACTTT
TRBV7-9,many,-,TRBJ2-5,CATARTDQETQYF,TGTGCCACCGCCCGGACAGACCAAGAGACCCAGTACTTC
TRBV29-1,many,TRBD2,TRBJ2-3,CSVERSGRAGDTQYF,TGCAGCGTTGAGCGTAGCGGGAGGGCCGGAGATACGCAGTATTTT
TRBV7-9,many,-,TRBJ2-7,CACGSGSYEQYF,TGTGCCTGCGGTTCGGGCTCCTACGAGCAGTACTTC
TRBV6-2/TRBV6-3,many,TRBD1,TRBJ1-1,CASSNTGVAFF,TGTGCCAGCAGCAATACAGGGGTAGCTTTCTTT
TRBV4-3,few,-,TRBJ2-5,CASSQDLWRIGETQYF,TGCGCCAGCAGCCAAGATCTTTGGAGGATTGGAGAGACCCAGTACTTC
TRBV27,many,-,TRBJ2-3,CASSPYRETDTQYF,TGTGCCAGCAGTCCATACAGGGAGACAGATACGCAGTATTTT
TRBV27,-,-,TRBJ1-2,CASSLSGTNYSYTF,TGTGCCAGCAGTTTATCCGGAACTAACTATAGCTACACCTTC
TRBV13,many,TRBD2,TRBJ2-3,CASSSSGGAYDTQYF,TGTGCCAGCAGTTCTAGCGGGGGGGCATATGATACGCAGTATTTT
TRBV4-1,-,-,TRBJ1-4,CASSPLWNGDEKLFF,TGCGCCAGCAGCCCCCTTTGGAATGGTGATGAAAAACTGTTTTTT
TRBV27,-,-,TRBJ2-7,CASSYSPGPGTEQYF,TGTGCCAGCAGTTATTCCCCGGGCCCTGGGACGGAGCAGTACTTC
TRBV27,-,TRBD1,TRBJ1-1,CAGSLQGASEAFF,TGTGCCGGCAGTTTACAGGGGGCCTCTGAAGCTTTCTTT
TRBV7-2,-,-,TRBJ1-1,CASKSTVNTEAFF,TGTGCCAGCAAGTCGACGGTGAACACTGAAGCTTTCTTT
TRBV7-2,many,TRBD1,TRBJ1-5,CASSSTTGRNQPQHF,TGTGCCAGCAGTTCGACGACAGGGCGCAATCAGCCCCAGCATTTT
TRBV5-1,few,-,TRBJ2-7,CASSLDRYEQYF,TGCGCCAGCAGCCTGGACCGCTACGAGCAGTACTTC
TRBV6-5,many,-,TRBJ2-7,CASSYSGLEQYF,TGTGCCAGCAGTTACTCCGGCCTCGAGCAGTACTTC
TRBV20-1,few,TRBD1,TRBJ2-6,CSARDSRDRGPGANVLTF,TGCAGTGCAAGGGACTCCCGGGACAGGGGACCCGGGGCCAACGTCCTGACTTTC
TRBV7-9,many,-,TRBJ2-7,CASSAPGGDTGRVYEQYF,TGTGCCAGCAGCGCCCCTGGCGGGGACACCGGAAGAGTATACGAGCAGTACTTC
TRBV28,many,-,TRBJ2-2,CASIDRYSGELFF,TGTGCCAGCATAGACCGTTATAGCGGGGAGCTGTTTTTT
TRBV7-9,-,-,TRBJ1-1,CASSSSTKATTEAFF,TGTGCCAGCAGCTCCTCCACGAAGGCCACTACTGAAGCTTTCTTT
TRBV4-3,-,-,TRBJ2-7,CASSPSHGGYEQYF,TGCGCCAGCAGCCCCTCACATGGGGGCTACGAGCAGTACTTC
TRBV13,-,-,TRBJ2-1,CASRTSGGNDYNEQFF,TGTGCCAGCAGAACTTCAGGTGGGAATGACTACAATGAGCAGTTCTTC
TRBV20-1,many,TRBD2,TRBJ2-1,CSASYGTSGRAGHNEQFF,TGCAGTGCTAGCTACGGGACTAGCGGGAGGGCCGGCCACAATGAGCAGTTCTTC
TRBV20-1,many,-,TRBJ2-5,CSARDLGGPFSLAAQETQYF,TGCAGTGCTAGAGATCTCGGCGGCCCCTTCTCACTGGCCGCCCAAGAGACCCAGTACTTC
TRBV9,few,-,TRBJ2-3,CASSVVDQGYTDTQYF,TGTGCCAGCAGCGTAGTAGATCAGGGCTACACAGATACGCAGTATTTT
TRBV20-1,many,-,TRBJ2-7,CSALDAGDEQYF,TGCAGTGCCCTAGATGCAGGGGACGAGCAGTACTTC
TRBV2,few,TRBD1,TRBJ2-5,CASSDNPGATGAQETQYF,TGTGCCAGCAGTGATAACCCGGGCGCGACAGGGGCCCAAGAGACCCAGTACTTC
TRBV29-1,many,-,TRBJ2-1,CSVEDRYLKGEQFF,TGCAGCGTTGAAGACAGGTACCTGAAAGGTGAGCAGTTCTTC
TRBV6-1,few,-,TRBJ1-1,CASSLSGYPNTEAFF,TGTGCCAGCAGTTTGTCGGGATATCCGAACACTGAAGCTTTCTTT
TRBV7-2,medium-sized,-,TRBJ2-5,CASSLEGLGALETQYF,TGTGCCAGCAGCTTAGAAGGTTTGGGGGCTCTTGAGACCCAGTACTTC
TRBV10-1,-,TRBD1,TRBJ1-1,CASRDRDDRSGEAFF,TGCGCCAGCAGGGACAGGGACGACCGCTCTGGTGAAGCTTTCTTT